These 8 T cell receptor beta chains came from one sample sequenced in a study of spatial heterogeneity in lung cancer. TCRdb re-derived calls from the 5' RACE reads in MiXCR, one entry per CDR3 protein. The table records roughly 40,000 distinct CDR3 sequences, approximately 7% of them present only once. Time point noted: sample taken at primary tumor resection. Sequenced here: PBMCs, sampled at surgery. The receptors were gathered from a female donor with early-stage non-small cell lung cancer.

This clonotype has ten or more counts. The rearrangement links TRBV5-1 to TRBJ2-2; D remains ambiguous. The V gene lost 1 base and the J gene lost 6 bases, with 13 bases spanning the gap. Germline CDR1 is SGHRS and CDR2 is YFSETQ. The CDR3 is made up of 15 amino acids. The CDR3 sequence: CASSLTDPRSGELFF. The CDR3 coding sequence is TGCGCCAGCAGCTTGACAGATCCTCGGTCCGGGGAGCTGTTTTTT.

At least ten counts were recorded for this clonotype. This sequence joins TRBV6-2 or TRBV6-3 and TRBJ1-5; no clear D. Germline V gene data show CDR1 as MNHEY and CDR2 as SVGEGT. The CDR3 length is 14 residues. Trimming shortened V by 4 bases and J by 6 bases, and 13 bases separated the two germline ends. The CDR3 loop reads CASSSGNISQPQHF. The CDR3, as DNA: TGTGCCAGCAGTTCCGGAAACATTTCTCAGCCCCAGCATTTT.

This clonotype came up a few times. This chain connects TRBV30 to TRBJ1-5; D is possibly TRBD1 (5 bases). The germline V and J ends were trimmed by 8 bases and 4 bases, with 18 bases remaining between them. In germline, CDR1 is GTSNPN, CDR2 SVGIG (reference sequence). The CDR3 covers 14 residues. CDR3 bases: TGTGCCCTCGCCTGGGACCAGGGAAATCAGCCCCAGCATTTT. Its translation: CALAWDQGNQPQHF.

The table lists this clonotype with many counts. The genes are TRBV7-6 and TRBJ1-1; a weak D match, TRBD1 (5 bases). V gave up 3 bases and J gave up 10 bases, with 18 bases separating them. Germline-derived CDR1 and CDR2 are SGHVS and FNYEAQ. This CDR3 spans 14 amino acids. The CDR3 spells CASSLNLRAGGAFF. CDR3 bases: TGTGCCAGCAGCTTGAATTTAAGGGCGGGGGGAGCTTTCTTT.

This clonotype has a count of ten or more. CDR3 residues: CASSSQGRNTEAFF. As DNA, the CDR3 is TGTGCCAGCAGCTCACAGGGGAGAAACACTGAAGCTTTCTTT. The chain uses TRBV5-5 and TRBJ1-1; 7 positions agree with TRBD1. The V and J ends lost 3 bases and 2 bases, in that order; junction bases with no gene match: 4. CDR3 length equals 14 residues. In germline, CDR1 is SGHKS, CDR2 YYEKEE (reference sequence).

In its sample, this clonotype was seen many times. Here the CDR3 reads CASSLTVPTDTQYF. The CDR3 DNA sequence: TGTGCCAGCAGCCTCACCGTCCCCACAGATACGCAGTATTTT. This chain uses TRBV12-3 or TRBV12-4 with TRBJ2-3; D gene uncertain. CDR3 size: 14 residues. Trimming took off 6 bases at V and 2 bases at J, with 12 bases between the two ends.

This clonotype turned up a few times. The V gene is TRBV18, the J gene TRBJ2-3, with 7 bases fitting TRBD2. CDR3 length: 16 residues. V shed 2 bases and J 2 bases; nucleotides not matched to a gene: 7. The germline V gene has CDR1 KGHSH and CDR2 LQKENI. CDR3 DNA sequence: TGTGCCAGCTCACCAGGCCGGGACTACCTCACAGATACGCAGTATTTT. It codes for CASSPGRDYLTDTQYF.

This clonotype occurred many times. The chain has TRBV18 and TRBJ2-3, with D perhaps matching TRBD2 (5 bases). From germline, CDR1 is KGHSH and CDR2 LQKENI. Trimming pared 3 bases from V and 4 bases from J, leaving 14 bases between. This CDR3 is built from 15 residues. CDR3: CASSPNLADSDTQYF. The CDR3, as DNA: TGTGCCAGCTCACCGAACCTAGCCGACTCAGATACGCAGTATTTT.